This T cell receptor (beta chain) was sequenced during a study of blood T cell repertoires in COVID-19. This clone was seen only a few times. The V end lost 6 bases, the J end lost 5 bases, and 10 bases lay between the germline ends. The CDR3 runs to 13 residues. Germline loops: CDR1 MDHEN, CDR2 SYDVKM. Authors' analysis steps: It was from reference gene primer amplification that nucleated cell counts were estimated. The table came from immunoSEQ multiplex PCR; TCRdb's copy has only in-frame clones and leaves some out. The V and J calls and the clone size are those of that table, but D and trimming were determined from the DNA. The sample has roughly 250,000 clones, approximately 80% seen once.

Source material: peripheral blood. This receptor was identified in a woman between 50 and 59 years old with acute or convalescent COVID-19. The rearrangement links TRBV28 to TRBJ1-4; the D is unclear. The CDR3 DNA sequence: TGTGCCAGCAGGAGGAATTTAAATGAAAAACTGTTTTTT. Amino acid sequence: CASRRNLNEKLFF.